A single sample is the source of the 25 T cell receptor beta chains below, sequenced in a study of T cells expressing NK-cell markers. TCRdb reprocessed the 5' RACE reads; each CDR3 protein has one entry and no DNA is given. This listing includes 150,000 to 200,000 distinct CDR3 sequences. Sequenced input: blood T cells: a sorted CD56 or NKG2C T cell subset, CD4+ or CD8+ T cells, or bulk PBMC T cells (not recorded which). All receptors come from a woman aged 18-70 years in good health.

The chain has TRBV12-3 or TRBV12-4 and TRBJ2-7; the D call from TCRdb, TRBD2, cannot be confirmed without DNA. The CDR3 runs to 13 residues. The CDR3 is CASTSGGAYEQYF.

This chain connects TRBV5-1 to TRBJ2-1; TCRdb names TRBD1, which stays unverified in the absence of DNA. Germline V CDR1 and CDR2: SGHRS, YFSETQ. This CDR3 comprises 16 residues. CDR3 amino acids: CASSFAGTGLNAEQFF.

The chain is built from TRBV3-1 and TRBJ2-7; the D gene TCRdb calls, TRBD1, cannot be checked with no DNA. This CDR3 spans 15 amino acids. The germline gives CDR1 LGHDT, CDR2 YNNKEL (reference sequence). CDR3 sequence: CASSRKGAPAYEQYF.

The V gene is TRBV5-1, the J gene TRBJ2-4. Looked up from germline, CDR1 is SGHRS and CDR2 is YFSETQ. This CDR3 has 13 amino acids. This CDR3 reads CASSLQEKNIQYF.

V is TRBV6-5 and J is TRBJ1-1. The CDR3 has 12 amino acids. The germline V gene has CDR1 MNHEY and CDR2 SVGAGI. The CDR3 here is CASSGLPTEAFF.

The chain couples TRBV6-2 or TRBV6-3 to TRBJ2-1. In germline, CDR1 is MNHEY, CDR2 SVGEGT. CDR3 length: 11 residues. CDR3 amino acids: CASSRYNEQFF.

This chain joins TRBV29-1 and TRBJ1-5; the D call of TRBD1 rests on TCRdb alone, since no DNA is present to check it. The CDR3 consists of 15 residues. CDR1 is SQVTM, CDR2 ANQGSEA, per germline. This CDR3 is CSVEAAGQGREPQHF.

The CDR3 region is CASSLAPQGVNSPLHF. This chain uses TRBV7-8 with TRBJ1-6; TCRdb lists TRBD1, though no DNA is available to test this call. Germline CDR1 and CDR2: SGHVS and FQNEAQ. The CDR3 spans 16 residues. The whole variable domain, remainder taken from reference TRBV7-8 and TRBJ1-6, is GAGVSQSPRYKVAKRGQDVALRCDPISGHVSLFWYQQALGQGPEFLTYFQNEAQLDKSGLPSDRFFAERPEGSVSTLKIQRTQQEDSAVYLCASSLAPQGVNSPLHFGNGTRLTVT.

The gene calls are TRBV12-3 or TRBV12-4 and TRBJ1-5; TCRdb reports TRBD1, a call that lacks DNA to check it against. This CDR3 is 17 amino acids long. The CDR3 protein is CASTHHFGTGSSQPQHF.

According to its frequency, this clonotype is medium-sized (0.01 to 0.1%). The chain carries TRBV12-3 or TRBV12-4 and TRBJ1-1; lacking DNA, the TRBD1 call made by TCRdb goes unchecked. CDR3 length: 14 amino acids. The CDR3 is CASSLLGRNTEAFF.

The chain carries TRBV25-1 and TRBJ2-3; checking the TCRdb D call of TRBD2 is not possible without DNA. In germline, CDR1 is MGHDK, CDR2 SYGVNS. The CDR3 covers 15 residues. CDR3 amino acids: CASSEVAGGPHTQYF.

The gene calls are TRBV12-3 or TRBV12-4 and TRBJ2-1; the TCRdb call, TRBD2, lacks DNA for checking. This CDR3 is built from 14 residues. The CDR3 sequence: CASVARGYDNEQFF.

This chain links TRBV12-3 or TRBV12-4 with TRBJ2-3; checking the TCRdb D call of TRBD1 is not possible without DNA. CDR3 length: 14 amino acids. CDR3 region: CASSLRGPLDTQYF.

This chain connects TRBV6-4 to TRBJ2-1. The CDR3 is made up of 13 amino acids. Germline lookup yields CDR1 MRHNA and CDR2 SNTAGT. CDR3 amino acids: CASSDFSAAEQFF.

J is TRBJ2-4 and V is TRBV5-1; the TCRdb D gene call, TRBD1, has no DNA to confirm it. This CDR3 is built from 15 residues. Germline values: CDR1 SGHRS, CDR2 YFSETQ. CDR3 protein: CASSLGGQGLNIQYF. The entire variable domain, with the rest obtained from reference TRBV5-1 and TRBJ2-4, is as follows: KAGVTQTPRYLIKTRGQQVTLSCSPISGHRSVSWYQQTPGQGLQFLFEYFSETQRNKGNFPGRFSGRQFSNSRSEMNVSTLELGDSALYLCASSLGGQGLNIQYFGAGTRLSVL.

The chain has TRBV20-1 and TRBJ2-1; TCRdb selects TRBD2, and the lack of DNA leaves this call unchecked. The CDR3 extends over 18 amino acids. Per the germline V gene, CDR1 is DFQATT and CDR2 is SNEGSKA (reference sequence). The CDR3 sequence is CSASGIARGGASYNEQFF.

V usage is TRBV11-2 and J usage is TRBJ2-2. CDR1 is SGHAT and CDR2 is FQNNGV in the germline V gene. The CDR3 sequence is 15 residues long. The CDR3 loop reads CASSLNSGFTGELFF.

The rearrangement joins TRBV3-1 to TRBJ1-1. Germline CDR1 is LGHDT and CDR2 is YNNKEL (reference sequence). The CDR3 consists of 12 residues. CDR3 region: CASSQGAREAFF.

The gene calls are TRBV9 and TRBJ2-5. Per the germline V gene, CDR1 is SGDLS and CDR2 is YYNGEE. CDR3 length: 15 residues. Here the CDR3 reads CASSVALQFGETQYF.

V gene TRBV7-8 combines with J gene TRBJ1-3. There are 16 residues in the CDR3. Germline assignment: CDR1 SGHVS and CDR2 FQNEAQ. The chain's CDR3 is CASSLQGGSPGNTIYF.

This chain connects TRBV20-1 to TRBJ2-1; TCRdb selects TRBD2, and the lack of DNA leaves this call unchecked. Germline V CDR1 and CDR2: DFQATT, SNEGSKA (reference sequence). This CDR3 comprises 17 residues. The CDR3 spells CSARDRVLAHIYNEQFF.

V gene TRBV5-1 combines with J gene TRBJ2-1; there is no DNA to check the TCRdb D call of TRBD2. Germline CDR1 SGHRS, CDR2 YFSETQ. CDR3 size: 14 residues. The CDR3 is CASSFTGASLEQFF.

V usage is TRBV2 and J usage is TRBJ1-2; TCRdb's D gene call, TRBD1, goes unchecked for lack of DNA. Germline CDR1 SNHLY, CDR2 FYNNEI. The CDR3 totals 11 residues. CDR3 region: CASRNRGGYTF. The full variable domain, completed using reference TRBV2 and TRBJ1-2, is EPEVTQTPSHQVTQMGQEVILRCVPISNHLYFYWYRQILGQKVEFLVSFYNNEISEKSEIFDDQFSVERPDGSNFTLKIRSTKLEDSAMYFCASRNRGGYTFGSGTRLTVV.

CDR3 loop: CSGPDRTNYGYTF. The genes are TRBV20-1 and TRBJ1-2; TCRdb's D call, TRBD1, is unchecked because there is no DNA. CDR1 and CDR2 (germline): DFQATT, SNEGSKA (reference sequence). The CDR3 has 13 residues.

The chain links TRBV18 to TRBJ1-3. The CDR3 runs 15 residues. Germline CDR1 KGHSH, CDR2 LQKENI. CDR3 sequence: CASSPTGEAGNTIYF.